This TCR beta chain was recorded in a study of vaccination and CD4 T cells after COVID-19. Treatment specified: roughly 10-day PBMC culture with coronavirus spike peptide pools or control peptides (ViraFEST assay). CD4+ T lymphocytes from the unexposed donor were collected before the COVID-19 pandemic (2011-2018). Deletions cut 0 bases from V and 9 bases from J, with 11 bases between. The CDR3 extends over 13 amino acids. Germline CDR1 and CDR2: SGHVS and FNYEAQ. Oncomine TCR Beta short-read sequencing was applied to DNA from cultured CD4+ T cells. MiXCR, applied by TCRdb to the PCR reads, yields one record per CDR3 protein. The sample includes 5,500 to 7,500 distinct CDR3 sequences, around 49% of them seen just once. The table lists this clonotype with a few counts. The antigen is undetermined.

The TCR sequence derives from a human donor in good health. The rearrangement joins TRBV7-6 to TRBJ2-5; unclear D gene. Sequencing was performed on CD4+ T cells from blood, cultured in vitro. This chain's CDR3 is CASSLAEFGAQYF. The CDR3 DNA reads as TGTGCCAGCAGCTTAGCGGAATTTGGGGCCCAGTACTTC.